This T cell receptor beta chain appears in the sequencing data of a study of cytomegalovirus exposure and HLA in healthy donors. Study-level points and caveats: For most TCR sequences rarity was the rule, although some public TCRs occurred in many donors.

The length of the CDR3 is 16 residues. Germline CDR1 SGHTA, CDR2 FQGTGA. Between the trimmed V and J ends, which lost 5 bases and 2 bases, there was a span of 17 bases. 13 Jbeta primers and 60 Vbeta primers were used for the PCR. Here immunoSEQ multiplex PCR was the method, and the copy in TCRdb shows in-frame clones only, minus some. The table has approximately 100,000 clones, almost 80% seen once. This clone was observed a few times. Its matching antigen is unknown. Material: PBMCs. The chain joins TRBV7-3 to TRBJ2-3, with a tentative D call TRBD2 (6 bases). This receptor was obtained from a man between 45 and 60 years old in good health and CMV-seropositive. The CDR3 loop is CASSASPAGNTDTQYF. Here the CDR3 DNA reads TGTGCCAGCAGCGCCTCCCCAGCGGGCAACACAGATACGCAGTATTTT.